This is a list of T cell receptor beta chains from one sample in a study of human T cells and chemical hapten exposure. MiXCR, applied by TCRdb to the RACE reads, yields one record per CDR3 protein. This table has approximately 400,000 distinct CDR3 sequences, less than 6.5% appearing once. The sample was whole blood, taken in connection with sensitization to the hapten diphenylcyclopropenone (DPC). The receptor source for this set is a woman aged 45 to 65 with alopecia areata. Some clones in this sample may be carry-over from other donors' samples. Both conserved end residues are part of each CDR3. D genes are given only for firm matches. Clone size appears in some rows only: once, few, many, or a class for an expanded clone.

many TRBJ2-5 TRBV11-2 TRBD1 CASSPQDRGWEETQYF TGTGCCAGCAGCCCCCAGGACAGGGGATGGGAGGAGACCCAGTACTTC
- TRBJ2-6 TRBV5-1 - CASSLDEISGANVLTF TGCGCCAGCAGCTTGGACGAAATCTCTGGGGCCAACGTCCTGACTTTC
many TRBJ1-2 TRBV12-3/TRBV12-4 - CASSQGSNYGYTF TGTGCCAGCAGTCAGGGCTCTAACTATGGCTACACCTTC
few TRBJ2-1 TRBV27 TRBD1 CASSGQGLSSYNEQFF TGTGCCAGCAGTGGACAGGGTTTAAGCTCCTACAATGAGCAGTTCTTC
- TRBJ1-2 TRBV7-2 - CASSLKAGYGYTF TGTGCCAGCAGCTTAAAGGCCGGCTATGGCTACACCTTC
- TRBJ2-3 TRBV11-2 TRBD2 CASSSSGGYTDTQYF TGTGCCAGCAGCTCTAGCGGGGGTTACACAGATACGCAGTATTTT
- TRBJ2-5 TRBV20-1 - CSAPETQYF TGCAGTGCTCCCGAGACCCAGTACTTC
few TRBJ1-3 TRBV2 - CASSERSGGGNTIYF TGTGCCAGCAGTGAAAGGTCAGGCGGGGGAAACACCATATATTTT
many TRBJ1-6 TRBV6-5 TRBD1 CASSRQGQNNSPLHF TGTGCCAGCAGTCGACAGGGGCAGAATAATTCACCCCTCCACTTT
many TRBJ2-1 TRBV4-3 TRBD2 CASSQDAVSGGTYNEQFF TGCGCCAGCAGCCAAGATGCAGTGAGCGGGGGAACCTACAATGAGCAGTTCTTC
many TRBJ2-3 TRBV29-1 - CSVATGPQYF TGCAGCGTTGCAACGGGGCCGCAGTATTTT
many TRBJ1-1 TRBV27 - CASSLTHRAEAFF TGTGCCAGCAGTTTAACCCACAGGGCTGAAGCTTTCTTT
few TRBJ1-2 TRBV2 TRBD1 CASDRGTNYGYTF TGTGCCAGCGACAGGGGGACTAACTATGGCTACACCTTC
few TRBJ2-4 TRBV13 - CASSFPQNIQYF TGTGCCAGCAGCTTCCCCCAAAACATTCAGTACTTC
- TRBJ1-1 TRBV18 - CASSPTFGNTEAFF TGTGCCAGCTCACCAACTTTTGGGAACACTGAAGCTTTCTTT
many TRBJ2-7 TRBV12-3/TRBV12-4 TRBD2 CASSQTSGSGYEQYF TGTGCCAGCAGTCAGACCAGCGGGAGCGGATACGAGCAGTACTTC
many TRBJ2-7 TRBV6-6 - CASSYSGGGYYEQYF TGTGCCAGCAGTTACTCTGGCGGAGGATACTACGAGCAGTACTTC
- TRBJ2-1 TRBV11-2 - CASSLEYGGSAEQFF TGTGCCAGCAGCTTAGAATACGGGGGTAGTGCTGAGCAGTTCTTC
many TRBJ2-3 TRBV25-1 TRBD2 CAIVGLAGSTDTQYF TGTGCCATCGTGGGACTAGCGGGGAGTACAGATACGCAGTATTTT
few TRBJ1-5 TRBV7-2 - CASSLFGADNQPQHF TGTGCCAGCAGCTTATTCGGGGCCGACAATCAGCCCCAGCATTTT
few TRBJ2-4 TRBV6-1 - CASSLTSIQYF TGTGCCAGCAGCCTGACTAGCATTCAGTACTTC
few TRBJ1-6 TRBV10-1 - CASSESDSPLHF TGCGCCAGCAGTGAGTCAGACTCACCCCTCCACTTT
- TRBJ2-2 TRBV20-1 - CSARATGLPELFF TGCAGTGCTAGAGCAACAGGGCTACCGGAGCTGTTTTTT
many TRBJ2-6 TRBV20-1 - CSARDRGGVGANVLTF TGCAGTGCTAGAGATCGAGGAGGGGTTGGGGCCAACGTCCTGACTTTC
many TRBJ2-1 TRBV28 TRBD2 CASRSGSSSYNEQFF TGTGCCAGCAGAAGCGGGAGTAGCTCCTACAATGAGCAGTTCTTC
many TRBJ2-7 TRBV7-9 TRBD1 CASSRPPDRGTYEQYF TGTGCCAGCAGCCGGCCCCCGGACAGGGGGACCTACGAGCAGTACTTC
few TRBJ2-1 TRBV4-3 - CASSPSGGREQFF TGCGCCAGCAGCCCATCCGGGGGGCGGGAGCAGTTCTTC
- TRBJ2-5 TRBV7-9 - CASSPSGAIQETQYF TGTGCCAGCAGCCCATCCGGCGCTATCCAAGAGACCCAGTACTTC
few TRBJ2-5 TRBV7-9 TRBD1 CASSLPTGSGETQYF TGTGCCAGCAGCTTGCCGACAGGGTCGGGCGAGACCCAGTACTTC
few TRBJ1-1 TRBV9 - CASSVAHVTGEAFF TGTGCCAGCAGCGTAGCCCACGTGACGGGCGAAGCTTTCTTT
few TRBJ1-2 TRBV18 TRBD1 CASSEGQAYGYTF TGTGCCAGCTCAGAGGGACAGGCCTATGGCTACACCTTC
many TRBJ2-5 TRBV20-1 - CSSPGIQETQYF TGCAGTTCTCCCGGAATCCAAGAGACCCAGTACTTC
few TRBJ2-3 TRBV20-1 - CSASGAYTDTQYF TGCAGTGCTAGCGGGGCCTACACAGATACGCAGTATTTT
few TRBJ2-7 TRBV9 - CASSEGLGGPYEQYF TGTGCCAGCAGCGAGGGCCTCGGGGGCCCCTACGAGCAGTACTTC
- TRBJ1-2 TRBV20-1 - CSATDSSNYGYTF TGCAGTGCTACAGACAGTTCTAACTATGGCTACACCTTC
- TRBJ1-1 TRBV29-1 - CSVAVGRLNTEAFF TGCAGCGTTGCCGTTGGGCGGCTGAACACTGAAGCTTTCTTT
many TRBJ2-7 TRBV5-1 TRBD1 CASSRLGQGEAYEQYF TGCGCCAGCAGCCGATTGGGACAGGGGGAAGCCTACGAGCAGTACTTC
few TRBJ2-1 TRBV12-3/TRBV12-4 - CASSLGASNEQFF TGTGCCAGCAGTTTAGGGGCGTCGAATGAGCAGTTCTTC
many TRBJ1-6 TRBV9 - CASSVGPQPRDSPLHF TGTGCCAGCAGCGTAGGGCCCCAACCGAGGGATTCACCCCTCCACTTT
many TRBJ1-1 TRBV27 - CASSINRDAEAFF TGTGCCAGCAGCATAAACAGGGATGCTGAAGCTTTCTTT
- TRBJ1-1 TRBV28 - CASSSARGRAEAFF TGTGCCAGCAGTTCCGCCAGGGGCAGGGCTGAAGCTTTCTTT
few TRBJ1-1 TRBV5-1 TRBD1 CASSSGQGNEAFF TGCGCCAGCAGCTCCGGACAGGGTAATGAAGCTTTCTTT
many TRBJ2-3 TRBV5-6 TRBD2 CASSYPSGGSKYF TGTGCCAGCAGCTACCCTAGCGGGGGATCAAAGTATTTT
- TRBJ1-1 TRBV27 TRBD1 CASTEQGAGTEAFF TGTGCCAGCACCGAGCAGGGGGCCGGCACTGAAGCTTTCTTT
many TRBJ2-6 TRBV5-1 - CASSSRPDSAGANVLTF TGCGCCAGCAGCTCCAGACCTGACAGTGCTGGGGCCAACGTCCTGACTTTC
- TRBJ1-6 TRBV6-6 TRBD1 CASVYRGQGGSPLHF TGTGCCAGCGTCTACAGGGGACAGGGTGGTTCACCCCTCCACTTT
- TRBJ2-7 TRBV6-2/TRBV6-3 TRBD1 CASSLGQFYEQYF TGTGCCAGCAGCCTGGGACAGTTCTACGAGCAGTACTTC
many TRBJ1-2 TRBV5-4 - CASSVQGSSGYTF TGTGCCAGCAGCGTACAGGGATCGAGTGGCTACACCTTC
few TRBJ1-1 TRBV5-1 TRBD1 CASSLSIGQGVGNTEAFF TGCGCCAGCAGCTTGAGTATAGGACAGGGGGTTGGAAACACTGAAGCTTTCTTT
few TRBJ2-3 TRBV20-1 - CSASFTDTQYF TGCAGTGCTAGCTTTACAGATACGCAGTATTTT
many TRBJ1-6 TRBV7-2 - CASSLATGNSYNSPLHF TGTGCCAGCAGCTTGGCCACAGGGAACTCCTATAATTCACCCCTCCACTTT
- TRBJ2-7 TRBV7-2 - CASSLEARGIDEQYF TGTGCCAGCAGCTTAGAGGCCAGGGGTATCGACGAGCAGTACTTC
few TRBJ1-3 TRBV10-3 - CAISDYSGNTIYF TGTGCCATCAGTGACTACTCTGGAAACACCATATATTTT
few TRBJ2-7 TRBV30 TRBD1 CAWRDRVTYEQYF TGTGCCTGGCGGGACAGGGTTACCTACGAGCAGTACTTC
many TRBJ1-1 TRBV4-2 - CASSQYREMNTEAFF TGTGCCAGCAGCCAGTACAGGGAGATGAACACTGAAGCTTTCTTT
few TRBJ2-1 TRBV12-3/TRBV12-4 TRBD1 CASSLGTGMIKRQFF TGTGCCAGCAGTTTAGGGACAGGGATGATCAAAAGGCAGTTCTTC
many TRBJ2-7 TRBV7-6 - CASSPRSGLSSSYEQYF TGTGCCAGCAGCCCTAGATCAGGGCTTTCGAGCTCCTACGAGCAGTACTTC